This T cell receptor (beta chain) emerged from a study of T cell responses to AZD1222 COVID-19 vaccine. The study, taken as a whole, reports: Among the donors, most were white British and more were female, and clonal diversity was possibly underestimated.

This CDR3 has 12 residues. The germline V gene encodes CDR1 ENHRY and CDR2 SYGVKD. Trimming removed 2 bases at V and 4 bases at J, with 6 bases between. This table comes from immunoSEQ multiplex PCR, and its TCRdb copy is limited to in-frame clones, with some not included. The sample holds 140,000 to 150,000 clones, about nine tenths seen once. Notes on this clone: Its target is not known. This sample includes further DNA sequences coding for the same CDR3.

The TCR originated in an adult in good health. The rearrangement links TRBV10-3 to TRBJ2-7; the D gene is possibly TRBD1 (5 bases). The sequenced sample was peripheral blood, obtained on day 0 of MenACWY control vaccination. The CDR3 DNA follows: TGTGCCATCAGTGAGACAGGTTACGAGCAGTACTTC. Translation: CAISETGYEQYF.